This is a list of T cell receptor beta chains from one sample in a study of T cells after yellow fever vaccination. In TCRdb, the 5' RACE reads were re-called with MiXCR into one record per CDR3 protein. The sample lists about 350,000 distinct CDR3 sequences, around 8.1% occurring once. The source was PBMCs, collected 35 to 50 days after the first yellow fever vaccination. These receptors all stem from a man in his late teens or twenties who received the YFV17D yellow fever vaccine. Each CDR3 is given with its conserved first and last residue. Fields, in order: V gene, J gene, D gene, clone size, CDR3 protein, CDR3 DNA. The D gene is left open where the match is weak. Size is omitted from some rows. Given values are once, few, many or a class for expanded clones.

v_gene: TRBV2; j_gene: TRBJ2-3; d_gene: TRBD2; abundance: -; CDR3aa: CASSRGLPAGTQYF; CDR3nt: TGTGCCAGCAGCCGGGGACTCCCAGCGGGGACGCAGTATTTT
v_gene: TRBV6-1; j_gene: TRBJ2-1; d_gene: -; abundance: -; CDR3aa: CASSRTGASGGYEQFF; CDR3nt: TGTGCCAGCAGTAGGACAGGGGCTAGCGGGGGCTATGAGCAGTTCTTC
v_gene: TRBV29-1; j_gene: TRBJ2-7; d_gene: -; abundance: -; CDR3aa: CSGGTPIRCEQYF; CDR3nt: TGCAGCGGGGGGACACCCATCCGATGCGAGCAGTACTTC
v_gene: TRBV5-1; j_gene: TRBJ2-2; d_gene: -; abundance: few; CDR3aa: CASSWTAANTGELFF; CDR3nt: TGCGCCAGCAGCTGGACGGCAGCGAACACCGGGGAGCTGTTTTTT
v_gene: TRBV5-1; j_gene: TRBJ2-5; d_gene: -; abundance: few; CDR3aa: CASSLVEAVETQYF; CDR3nt: TGCGCCAGCAGCTTGGTGGAGGCGGTAGAGACCCAGTACTTC
v_gene: TRBV7-2; j_gene: TRBJ2-3; d_gene: -; abundance: -; CDR3aa: CASSFMKGPDTQYF; CDR3nt: TGTGCCAGCAGCTTTATGAAGGGGCCAGATACGCAGTATTTT
v_gene: TRBV27; j_gene: TRBJ1-6; d_gene: -; abundance: few; CDR3aa: CASSLRPGYNSPLHF; CDR3nt: TGTGCCAGCAGTTTAAGGCCAGGGTATAATTCACCCCTCCACTTT
v_gene: TRBV6-5; j_gene: TRBJ1-1; d_gene: TRBD1; abundance: -; CDR3aa: CASSYPDRGPVF; CDR3nt: TGTGCCAGCAGTTACCCCGACAGGGGGCCCGTCTTT
v_gene: TRBV4-2; j_gene: TRBJ2-1; d_gene: -; abundance: few; CDR3aa: CASSQRGGGRYNEQFF; CDR3nt: TGTGCCAGCAGCCAACGAGGGGGGGGTCGGTACAATGAGCAGTTCTTC
v_gene: TRBV6-5; j_gene: TRBJ2-1; d_gene: -; abundance: few; CDR3aa: CASSSWGSSYNEQFF; CDR3nt: TGTGCCAGCAGCTCCTGGGGGAGCTCCTACAATGAGCAGTTCTTC
v_gene: TRBV7-9; j_gene: TRBJ2-3; d_gene: -; abundance: few; CDR3aa: CASSLARGISTDTQYF; CDR3nt: TGTGCCAGCAGCTTAGCGCGAGGTATTAGCACAGATACGCAGTATTTT
v_gene: TRBV5-1; j_gene: TRBJ2-2; d_gene: -; abundance: -; CDR3aa: CASSSGSRTGELFF; CDR3nt: TGCGCCAGCAGCTCAGGGTCGCGCACCGGGGAGCTGTTTTTT
v_gene: TRBV3-1; j_gene: TRBJ2-3; d_gene: TRBD2; abundance: -; CDR3aa: CAICRDWASGGATDTQYF; CDR3nt: TGTGCCATCTGTCGCGACTGGGCTAGCGGGGGGGCTACAGATACGCAGTATTTT
v_gene: TRBV5-1; j_gene: TRBJ2-5; d_gene: TRBD2; abundance: -; CDR3aa: CASSSLSTSGQETQYF; CDR3nt: TGCGCCAGCAGCTCCCTCTCGACTAGCGGACAAGAGACCCAGTACTTC
v_gene: TRBV19; j_gene: TRBJ1-5; d_gene: -; abundance: few; CDR3aa: CASSITGGRQPQHF; CDR3nt: TGTGCCAGTAGTATCACCGGGGGTAGGCAGCCCCAGCATTTT
v_gene: TRBV4-3; j_gene: TRBJ2-4; d_gene: -; abundance: -; CDR3aa: CASSQDGVEGNIQYF; CDR3nt: TGCGCCAGCAGCCAAGATGGGGTGGAGGGAAACATTCAGTACTTC
v_gene: TRBV20-1; j_gene: TRBJ2-5; d_gene: TRBD2; abundance: -; CDR3aa: CSASRLAEFQETQYF; CDR3nt: TGCAGTGCTTCCAGACTAGCAGAGTTCCAAGAGACCCAGTACTTC
v_gene: TRBV7-3; j_gene: TRBJ2-3; d_gene: -; abundance: many; CDR3aa: CASSRGSDTQYF; CDR3nt: TGTGCCAGCAGTCGGGGATCAGATACGCAGTATTTT
v_gene: TRBV25-1; j_gene: TRBJ1-2; d_gene: -; abundance: few; CDR3aa: CASREQGGGYTF; CDR3nt: TGTGCCAGCAGAGAACAGGGTGGCGGCTACACCTTC
v_gene: TRBV7-9; j_gene: TRBJ2-3; d_gene: TRBD1; abundance: -; CDR3aa: CASSLGQGPITDTQYF; CDR3nt: TGTGCCAGCAGCTTAGGACAGGGGCCCATCACAGATACGCAGTATTTT
v_gene: TRBV7-9; j_gene: TRBJ2-5; d_gene: -; abundance: -; CDR3aa: CASSHTEDRTPGTQYF; CDR3nt: TGTGCCAGCAGCCACACAGAGGACAGAACCCCAGGGACCCAGTACTTC
v_gene: TRBV20-1; j_gene: TRBJ2-3; d_gene: TRBD2; abundance: -; CDR3aa: CSARDPLAGVPDTQYF; CDR3nt: TGCAGTGCTAGAGATCCCCTAGCGGGGGTCCCAGATACGCAGTATTTT
v_gene: TRBV6-2/TRBV6-3; j_gene: TRBJ1-2; d_gene: -; abundance: -; CDR3aa: CASSPLPGRRVDGYTF; CDR3nt: TGTGCCAGCAGTCCTCTCCCGGGACGCCGTGTTGATGGCTACACCTTC
v_gene: TRBV27; j_gene: TRBJ2-3; d_gene: TRBD1; abundance: few; CDR3aa: CASSNVGHRGLTDTQYF; CDR3nt: TGTGCCAGCAGCAATGTGGGACACAGGGGTTTGACAGATACGCAGTATTTT
v_gene: TRBV24-1; j_gene: TRBJ2-4; d_gene: TRBD2; abundance: -; CDR3aa: CATCRGGGLGENIQYF; CDR3nt: TGTGCCACCTGTCGTGGCGGGGGGCTCGGGGAAAACATTCAGTACTTC
v_gene: TRBV6-1; j_gene: TRBJ1-1; d_gene: TRBD1; abundance: few; CDR3aa: CASSEPWTGRLSFF; CDR3nt: TGTGCCAGCAGTGAACCTTGGACAGGGAGGTTGTCTTTCTTT
v_gene: TRBV5-1; j_gene: TRBJ1-3; d_gene: -; abundance: few; CDR3aa: CASSLDPPAYSGNTIYF; CDR3nt: TGCGCCAGCAGCTTGGATCCCCCCGCTTACTCTGGAAACACCATATATTTT
v_gene: TRBV12-3/TRBV12-4; j_gene: TRBJ1-5; d_gene: -; abundance: -; CDR3aa: CASDLGSRQPQHF; CDR3nt: TGTGCCAGCGACCTTGGTTCCAGACAGCCCCAGCATTTT
v_gene: TRBV6-1; j_gene: TRBJ2-3; d_gene: TRBD2; abundance: -; CDR3aa: CASGKRGATDTQYF; CDR3nt: TGTGCCAGCGGGAAGCGGGGGGCCACGGATACGCAGTATTTT
v_gene: TRBV20-1; j_gene: TRBJ1-3; d_gene: TRBD1; abundance: -; CDR3aa: CSASTDGRGPPSGNTIYF; CDR3nt: TGCAGTGCTAGTACGGACGGCAGGGGGCCACCCTCTGGAAACACCATATATTTT
v_gene: TRBV20-1; j_gene: TRBJ2-3; d_gene: -; abundance: many; CDR3aa: CSVTDGSFNADTQYF; CDR3nt: TGCAGTGTCACGGACGGGAGTTTTAATGCAGATACGCAGTATTTT
v_gene: TRBV19; j_gene: TRBJ2-1; d_gene: TRBD1; abundance: -; CDR3aa: CASSLRDRDNEQFF; CDR3nt: TGTGCCAGTAGTCTCCGGGACAGAGACAATGAGCAGTTCTTC
v_gene: TRBV12-3/TRBV12-4; j_gene: TRBJ2-5; d_gene: -; abundance: -; CDR3aa: CASSYSGTPVNQYF; CDR3nt: TGTGCCAGCAGTTACTCCGGGACCCCCGTGAACCAGTACTTC
v_gene: TRBV5-1; j_gene: TRBJ2-5; d_gene: -; abundance: -; CDR3aa: CASSSLGSQETQYF; CDR3nt: TGCGCCAGCAGCTCTCTTGGCAGTCAAGAGACCCAGTACTTC
v_gene: TRBV5-6; j_gene: TRBJ2-5; d_gene: -; abundance: many; CDR3aa: CASSLGPIQETQYF; CDR3nt: TGTGCCAGCAGCTTGGGGCCAATCCAAGAGACCCAGTACTTC
v_gene: TRBV5-1; j_gene: TRBJ2-3; d_gene: -; abundance: -; CDR3aa: CASLGGVSTDTQYF; CDR3nt: TGCGCCTCCTTAGGGGGGGTTAGCACAGATACGCAGTATTTT
v_gene: TRBV5-1; j_gene: TRBJ1-6; d_gene: -; abundance: -; CDR3aa: CASSMAESSYNSPLHF; CDR3nt: TGCGCCAGCAGCATGGCAGAGAGCTCCTATAATTCACCCCTCCACTTT
v_gene: TRBV7-2; j_gene: TRBJ1-1; d_gene: -; abundance: few; CDR3aa: CASSLSTLNTEAFF; CDR3nt: TGTGCCAGCAGCTTGTCAACCTTGAACACTGAAGCTTTCTTT
v_gene: TRBV5-1; j_gene: TRBJ2-7; d_gene: -; abundance: few; CDR3aa: CASREGSSYEQYF; CDR3nt: TGCGCCAGCAGGGAGGGAAGCTCCTACGAGCAGTACTTC
v_gene: TRBV7-9; j_gene: TRBJ2-5; d_gene: TRBD2; abundance: few; CDR3aa: CASSLMISGETQYF; CDR3nt: TGTGCCAGCAGCTTAATGATTAGCGGGGAGACCCAGTACTTC
v_gene: TRBV20-1; j_gene: TRBJ1-3; d_gene: -; abundance: few; CDR3aa: CSAARVEAGNTIYF; CDR3nt: TGCAGTGCGGCCCGGGTGGAGGCTGGAAACACCATATATTTT